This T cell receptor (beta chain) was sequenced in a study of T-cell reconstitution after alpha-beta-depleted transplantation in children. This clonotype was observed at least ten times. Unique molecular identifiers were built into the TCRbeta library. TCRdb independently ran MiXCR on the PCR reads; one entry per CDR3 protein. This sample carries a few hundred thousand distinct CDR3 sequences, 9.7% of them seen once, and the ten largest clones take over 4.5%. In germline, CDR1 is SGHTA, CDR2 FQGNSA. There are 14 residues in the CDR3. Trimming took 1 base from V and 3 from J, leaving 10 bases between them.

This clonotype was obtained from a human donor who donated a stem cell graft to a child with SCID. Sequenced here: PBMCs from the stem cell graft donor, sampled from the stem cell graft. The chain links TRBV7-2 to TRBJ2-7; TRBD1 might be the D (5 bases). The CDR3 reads CASSLENRIYEQYF. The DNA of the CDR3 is TGTGCCAGCAGCTTAGAAAACAGGATCTACGAGCAGTACTTC.